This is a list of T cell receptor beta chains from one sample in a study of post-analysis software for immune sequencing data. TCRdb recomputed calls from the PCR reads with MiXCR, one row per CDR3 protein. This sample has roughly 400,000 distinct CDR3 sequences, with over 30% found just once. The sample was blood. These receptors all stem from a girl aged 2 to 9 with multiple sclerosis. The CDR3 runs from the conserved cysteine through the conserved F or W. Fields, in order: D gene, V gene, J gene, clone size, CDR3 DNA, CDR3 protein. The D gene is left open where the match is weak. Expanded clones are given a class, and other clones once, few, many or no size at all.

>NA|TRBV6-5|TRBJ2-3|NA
TGTGCCAGCAGTTACTCGCGTTCATGGGGGAAGGCAGATACGCAGTATTTT
CASSYSRSWGKADTQYF
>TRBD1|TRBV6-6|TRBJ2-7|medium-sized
TGTGCCAGCAGTTACGCGAACAGGGGCGAGCAGTACTTC
CASSYANRGEQYF
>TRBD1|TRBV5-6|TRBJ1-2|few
TGTGCCAGCAGCGGGACAGGGGAGGGCTATGGCTACACCTTC
CASSGTGEGYGYTF
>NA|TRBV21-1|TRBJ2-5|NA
TGTGCCAGCAGCAAAGGGCTAGCGGAAATACAAGAGACCCAGTACTTC
CASSKGLAEIQETQYF
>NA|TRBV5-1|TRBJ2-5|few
TGCGCCAGCAGCTGGGAATTTACCCAGTACTTC
CASSWEFTQYF
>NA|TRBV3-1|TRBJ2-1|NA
TGTGCCAGCAGCCAACGACTAGACCCCACCAATGAGCAGTTCTTC
CASSQRLDPTNEQFF
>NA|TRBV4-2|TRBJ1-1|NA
TGTGCCAGCAGCCAAGATTCCCGGACCCTGAACACTGAAGCTTTCTTT
CASSQDSRTLNTEAFF
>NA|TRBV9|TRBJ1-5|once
TGTGCCAGTAGCGGACCCGGAGGGCCCCAGCATTTT
CASSGPGGPQHF
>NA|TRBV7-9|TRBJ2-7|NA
TGTGCCAGCAGCTTAGCGCTTAAGGGAGAGCAGTACTTC
CASSLALKGEQYF
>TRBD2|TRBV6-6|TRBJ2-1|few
TGTGCCAGCAACCGAGCGGGAGGCTCCTACAATGAGCAGTTCTTC
CASNRAGGSYNEQFF
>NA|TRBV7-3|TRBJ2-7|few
TGTGCCAGCAGCTCCGCTCTAGGGGCTGCGGGCGAGCAGTACTTC
CASSSALGAAGEQYF
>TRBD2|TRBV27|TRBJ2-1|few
TGTGCCAGCAGGGACCTAGCGGGAGGGATAAGCTCCTACAATGAGCAGTTCTTC
CASRDLAGGISSYNEQFF
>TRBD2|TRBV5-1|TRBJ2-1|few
TGCGCCAGCAGCTTGGCACTAGGGACTAGCGGGAGCAATCTTGAGCAGTTCTTC
CASSLALGTSGSNLEQFF
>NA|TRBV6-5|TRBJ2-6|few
TGTGCCAGCAGTTACCCTTACAGCGCCGGGGCCAACGTCCTGACTTTC
CASSYPYSAGANVLTF
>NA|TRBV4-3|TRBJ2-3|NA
TGCGCCAGCAGCCCCCCACGCACAGATACGCAGTATTTT
CASSPPRTDTQYF
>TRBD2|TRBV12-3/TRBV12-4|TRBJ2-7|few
TGTGCCAGCAGGGGACTAGCGGGATCCGAGCAGTACTTC
CASRGLAGSEQYF
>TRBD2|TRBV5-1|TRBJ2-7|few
TGCGCCAGCACCGGCCTGTTCCGGGGAGCGGGAGAGATACTCTACGAGCAGTACTTC
CASTGLFRGAGEILYEQYF
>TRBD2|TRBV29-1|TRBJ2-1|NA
TGCAGCGTCGCGGGGGAACAACTCCCGGCCGATGAGCAGTTCTTC
CSVAGEQLPADEQFF
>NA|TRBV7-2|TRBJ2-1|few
TGTGCCAGCAGCTCACGGCGGGACAGACCCTACAATGAGCAGTTCTTC
CASSSRRDRPYNEQFF
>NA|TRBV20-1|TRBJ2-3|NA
TGCAGTTCAGGGACCGTGGCAGATACGCAGTATTTT
CSSGTVADTQYF
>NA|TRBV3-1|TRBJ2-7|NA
TGTGCCAGCAGCCCTATCCGGGGGCGGGAGCAGTACTTC
CASSPIRGREQYF
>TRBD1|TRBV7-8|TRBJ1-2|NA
TGTGCCAGCAGCTTAGCCGGGACAGGAAGTTACTATGGCTACACCTTC
CASSLAGTGSYYGYTF